This T cell receptor beta chain originates from a study of T cell repertoires in cytomegalovirus infection. Study as a whole: Through public TCR beta signatures, both CMV infection and matching HLA type were indicated. Whole-study results and caveats: Cumulative public TCR beta family frequency identified CMV carriers with the relevant HLA.

TCRdb ran MiXCR on the reads and lists one entry per CDR3 protein. This table has about 400,000 distinct CDR3 sequences, 15% to 20% appearing once. This clonotype was recorded many times. Antigen: not known. CDR3 length: 14 residues. Trimming left V 3 bases short and J 1 base short, with 9 bases between. This sequence originates from a human donor in good health (CMV status not recorded). Some clones in this sample may be carry-over from other donors' samples. The sequenced sample was PBMCs. The chain joins TRBV12-3 or TRBV12-4 to TRBJ1-1, with D hard to call. The CDR3 spells CASSFDWGNTEAFF. CDR3 nucleotides: TGTGCCAGCAGTTTTGATTGGGGGAACACTGAAGCTTTCTTT.